The 7 T cell receptor beta chains below come from one sample, sequenced in a study of a mutant IDH1 vaccine in newly diagnosed glioma. Time point noted: week 23, last vaccination. Doses of 300 ug of mutant IDH1 20-mer peptide were given with topical imiquimod. The antigens these receptors bind are not known. Assay used: immunoSEQ multiplex PCR; TCRdb lists only in-frame clones, some missing. This table has about 65,000 clones, approximately 84% appearing once. Here the sequenced sample was PBMCs, taken from a glioma patient whose treatment included an IDH1 peptide vaccine. All receptors derive from a man aged 25-40 years with glioma.

As DNA, the CDR3 is TGTGCCAGCAGTGAATTGGAGGGTTATAATTCACCCCTCCACTTT. This translates into CASSELEGYNSPLHF. The chain carries TRBV25-1 and TRBJ1-6; no clear D gene. Germline values: CDR1 MGHDK, CDR2 SYGVNS. There are 15 residues in the CDR3. V dropped 1 base and J dropped 4 bases, with 8 bases sitting between them.

The rearrangement links TRBV6-1 to TRBJ2-5, with D uncertain. Germline V gene data show CDR1 as MNHNS and CDR2 as SASEGT. Trimming shortened V by 4 bases and J by 5 bases, and 11 bases separated the two germline ends. The CDR3 has 13 residues. This chain's CDR3 is CASSGEGLETQYF. In DNA, the CDR3 is TGTGCCAGCAGTGGGGAAGGTCTGGAGACCCAGTACTTC.

This chain connects TRBV21-1 to TRBJ1-2; the tabulated D call, TRBD1, remains unverified against the DNA. TRBV21-1 is assigned pseudogene status. The length of the CDR3 is 16 residues. CDR3 residues: CASSNVTGEANYGYTF. CDR3 nucleotides: TGTGCCAGCAGCAATGTGACAGGGGAAGCTAACTATGGCTACACCTTC.

The chain has TRBV6-1 and TRBJ1-6; D is ambiguous. From germline, CDR1 is MNHNS and CDR2 SASEGT. There are 14 residues in the CDR3. V lost 0 bases to trimming and J lost 6 bases, with 6 bases between them. The CDR3 region has the DNA TGTGCCAGCAGTGAAGCGGCTGCTAATTCACCCCTCCACTTT. As protein: CASSEAAANSPLHF.

This clone has a single count. This chain uses TRBV19 with TRBJ1-1; TRBD1 is a possible D gene (5 bases). The CDR3 is 14 amino acids. Germline values: CDR1 LNHDA, CDR2 SQIVND (reference sequence). The germline V and J ends were trimmed by 8 bases and 1 base, with 14 bases remaining between them. The CDR3 protein is CASGTTETNTEAFF. CDR3 coding DNA: TGTGCCAGTGGAACGACAGAAACGAACACTGAAGCTTTCTTT.

V is TRBV5-6 and J is TRBJ1-6, with TRBD1 identical over 7 bases. The ends lost 4 bases at V and 10 bases at J; junction bases unmatched: 8. CDR3 size: 14 residues. From germline, CDR1 is SGHDT and CDR2 YYEEEE. CDR3 nucleotide sequence: TGTGCCAGCAGCATCGACAGGGTAGGATCACCCCTCCACTTT. Its translation: CASSIDRVGSPLHF.

Remarks on this clone: The junction and the germline gene differ at one end; a read error may be behind it. The genes are TRBV6-4 and TRBJ2-7; D might be TRBD2 (6 bases). CDR1 is MRHNA and CDR2 is SNTAGT in the germline V gene. The CDR3 runs to 13 residues. The DNA for the CDR3 is TGTGCCAGCCGTCAGGAGGGGTCCTCCGAGCAGTACTTC. Translating gives CASRQEGSSEQYF.